Described below is a single T cell receptor beta chain sequence and its context. What it binds is not known. RNA transcripts served as the template for amplifying TCR beta CDR3 regions. When the TCR CDR3 underwent first-round RT-PCR, the HTBI primer set was used. Using its own MiXCR run on the multiplex PCR reads, TCRdb lists one record per CDR3 protein. The table lists roughly 500,000 distinct CDR3 sequences, about 46% of them singletons. The data were obtained in a study of T cells in Graves' hyperthyroidism and ophthalmopathy. General study findings and limits: Ophthalmopathy got predicted by the model a median roughly six months before its onset. Blood samples included most of the expanded thyroid clonotypes exceeding 0.001.

The V segment lost 1 base and the J segment 0 bases; nucleotides outside the gene matches: 8. This CDR3 contains 17 residues. Germline values: CDR1 SGHNT, CDR2 YYREEE (reference sequence). Uncontrolled infections, other autoimmune diseases, pregnancy or lactation led to exclusion of patients. For the diagnoses, clinical symptoms, serum thyroxine and TRAb, thyroid ultrasound and orbital computed tomography were used. The chain links TRBV5-4 to TRBJ2-3, with 7 bases that match TRBD2. What was sequenced was peripheral blood or thyroid tissue (not recorded which). The receptor comes from an adult woman with Graves' disease, either hyperthyroidism or ophthalmopathy (not recorded which). The chain's CDR3 is CASSLSGSGSSTDTQYF. The CDR3 DNA reads TGTGCCAGCAGCTTGTCGGGTAGCGGGTCTAGCACAGATACGCAGTATTTT.